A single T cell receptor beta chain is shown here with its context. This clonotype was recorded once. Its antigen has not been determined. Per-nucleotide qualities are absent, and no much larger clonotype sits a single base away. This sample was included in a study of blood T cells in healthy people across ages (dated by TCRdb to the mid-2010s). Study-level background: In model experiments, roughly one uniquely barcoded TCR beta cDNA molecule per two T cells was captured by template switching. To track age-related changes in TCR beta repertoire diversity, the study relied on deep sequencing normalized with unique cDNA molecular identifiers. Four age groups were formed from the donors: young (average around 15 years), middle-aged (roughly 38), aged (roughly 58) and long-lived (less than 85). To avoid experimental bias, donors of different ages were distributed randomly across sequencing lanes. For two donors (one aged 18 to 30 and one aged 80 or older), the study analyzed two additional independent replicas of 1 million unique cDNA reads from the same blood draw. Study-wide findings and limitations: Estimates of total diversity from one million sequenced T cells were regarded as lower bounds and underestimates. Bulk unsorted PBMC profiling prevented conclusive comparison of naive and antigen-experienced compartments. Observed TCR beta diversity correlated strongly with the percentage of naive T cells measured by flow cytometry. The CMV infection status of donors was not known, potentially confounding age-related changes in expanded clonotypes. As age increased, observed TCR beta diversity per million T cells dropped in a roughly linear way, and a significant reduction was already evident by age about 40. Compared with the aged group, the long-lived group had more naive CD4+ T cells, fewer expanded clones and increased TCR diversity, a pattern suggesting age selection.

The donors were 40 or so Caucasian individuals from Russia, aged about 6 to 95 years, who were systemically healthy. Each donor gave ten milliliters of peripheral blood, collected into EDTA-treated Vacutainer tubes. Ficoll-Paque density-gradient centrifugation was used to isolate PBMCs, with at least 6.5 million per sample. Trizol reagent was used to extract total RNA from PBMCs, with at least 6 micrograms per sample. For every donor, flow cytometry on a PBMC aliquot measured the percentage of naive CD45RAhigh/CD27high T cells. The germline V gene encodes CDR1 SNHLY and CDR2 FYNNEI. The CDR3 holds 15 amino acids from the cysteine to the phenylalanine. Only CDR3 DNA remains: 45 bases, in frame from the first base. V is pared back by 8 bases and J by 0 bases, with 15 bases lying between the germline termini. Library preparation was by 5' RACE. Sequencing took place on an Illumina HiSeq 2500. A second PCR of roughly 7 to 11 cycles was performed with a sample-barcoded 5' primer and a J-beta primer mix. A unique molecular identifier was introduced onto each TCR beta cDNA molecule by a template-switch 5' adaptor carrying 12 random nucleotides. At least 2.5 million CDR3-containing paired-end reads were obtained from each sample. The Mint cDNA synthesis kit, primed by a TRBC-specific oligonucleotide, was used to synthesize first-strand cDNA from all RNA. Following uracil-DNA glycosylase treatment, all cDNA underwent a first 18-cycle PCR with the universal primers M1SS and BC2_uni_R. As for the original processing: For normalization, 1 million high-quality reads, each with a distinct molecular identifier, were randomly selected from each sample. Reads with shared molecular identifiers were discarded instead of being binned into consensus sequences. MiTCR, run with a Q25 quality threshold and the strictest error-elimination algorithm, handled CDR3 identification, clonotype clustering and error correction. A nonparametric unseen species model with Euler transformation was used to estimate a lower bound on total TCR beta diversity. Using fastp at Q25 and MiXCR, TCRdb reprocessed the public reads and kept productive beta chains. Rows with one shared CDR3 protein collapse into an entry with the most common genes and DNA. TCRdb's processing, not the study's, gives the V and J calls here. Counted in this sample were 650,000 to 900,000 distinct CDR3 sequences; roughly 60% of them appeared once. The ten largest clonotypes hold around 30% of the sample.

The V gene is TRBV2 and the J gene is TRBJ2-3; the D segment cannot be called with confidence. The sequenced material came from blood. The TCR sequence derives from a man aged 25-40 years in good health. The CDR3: CASYHGRYSTDTQYF. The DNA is TGTGCCAGCTACCATGGCAGGTACAGCACAGATACGCAGTATTTT.